This is a list of T cell receptor beta chains from one sample in a study of PD-1 blockade in classical Hodgkin lymphoma. Here immunoSEQ multiplex PCR was the method, and the copy in TCRdb shows in-frame clones only, minus some. The table records over 15,000 clones, about four fifths of them present only once. The starting material was peripheral blood mononuclear cells (PBMCs), obtained before the second cycle of nivolumab. The receptor source for this set is a human donor with classical Hodgkin lymphoma. Each CDR3 is given with its conserved first and last residue. The order of the fields is clone size, J gene, D gene, V gene, CDR3 protein, CDR3 DNA. A D gene is named only where the DNA matches it firmly. Size is omitted from some rows. Given values are once, few, many or a class for expanded clones.

.	TRBJ1-2	.	TRBV2	CASTTRVSYGYTF	TGTGCCAGCACCACCAGGGTATCCTATGGCTACACCTTC
.	TRBJ1-2	.	TRBV28	CASRSWSGYTF	TGTGCCAGCAGGTCTTGGTCCGGCTACACCTTC
.	TRBJ2-2	TRBD1	TRBV27	CASRRQGASGELFF	TGTGCCAGCAGACGACAGGGGGCATCGGGGGAGCTGTTTTTT
.	TRBJ1-6	TRBD1	TRBV19	CASRTGLNSPLHF	TGTGCCAGTAGGACAGGGCTCAATTCACCCCTCCACTTT
.	TRBJ2-6	TRBD2	TRBV30	CAWSAGGTGANVLTF	TGTGCCTGGAGTGCCGGGGGGACTGGGGCCAACGTCCTGACTTTC
.	TRBJ1-3	.	TRBV13	CASSFRTASGNTIYF	TGTGCCAGCAGCTTTAGGACGGCCTCTGGAAACACCATATATTTT
once	TRBJ1-1	.	TRBV7-2	CASSLTQGSTEAFF	TGTGCCAGCAGCTTAACGCAGGGGTCGACTGAAGCTTTCTTT
.	TRBJ2-7	.	TRBV7-2	CASSRSTGEAYEQYF	TGTGCCAGCAGCCGCTCCACTGGAGAGGCCTACGAGCAGTACTTC
.	TRBJ2-7	TRBD1	TRBV30	CASGQGGFDEQYF	TGTGCCTCGGGACAGGGCGGCTTCGACGAGCAGTACTTC
.	TRBJ2-2	.	TRBV19	CASSRAGDNTGELFF	TGTGCCAGTAGTCGGGCAGGGGACAACACCGGGGAGCTGTTTTTT
.	TRBJ2-2	TRBD1	TRBV28	CASSTIRDRGRTGELFF	TGTGCCAGCAGTACCATCCGGGACAGGGGGCGAACGGGGGAGCTGTTTTTT
.	TRBJ2-6	.	TRBV18	CASSPPWASNVLTF	TGTGCCAGCTCACCACCCTGGGCCAGCAACGTCCTGACTTTC
.	TRBJ1-4	.	TRBV2	CASSDDSSNEKLFF	TGTGCCAGCAGCGATGACAGCAGTAATGAAAAACTGTTTTTT
.	TRBJ1-2	TRBD1	TRBV18	CASSPTGDYYDYTF	TGTGCCAGCTCACCTACAGGGGACTACTATGACTACACCTTC
.	TRBJ1-1	TRBD1	TRBV28	CASSTSIRGVTEAFF	TGTGCCAGCAGCACCTCGATCAGGGGGGTAACTGAAGCTTTCTTT
.	TRBJ2-3	TRBD2	TRBV9	CASSVDGGATDTQYF	TGTGCCAGCAGCGTAGACGGGGGGGCCACAGATACGCAGTATTTT
.	TRBJ2-1	.	TRBV4-3	CASSHHTESYNEQFF	TGCGCCAGCAGCCACCACACGGAGTCCTACAATGAGCAGTTCTTC
once	TRBJ1-4	TRBD1	TRBV15	CATSSGQGAWEKLFF	TGTGCCACCAGCAGTGGTCAGGGGGCTTGGGAAAAACTGTTTTTT
.	TRBJ2-5	.	TRBV6-5	CASSYAHGGTQYF	TGTGCCAGCAGTTACGCTCACGGGGGGACCCAGTACTTC
.	TRBJ2-1	TRBD1	TRBV7-8	CASSGRQGPYNEQFF	TGTGCCAGCAGCGGAAGACAGGGCCCCTACAATGAGCAGTTCTTC
.	TRBJ1-2	.	TRBV7-2	CASSLAADYGYTF	TGTGCCAGCAGCTTAGCGGCGGACTATGGCTACACCTTC
.	TRBJ2-3	TRBD1	TRBV18	CASSPGQGADTQYF	TGTGCCAGCTCACCGGGACAGGGGGCAGATACGCAGTATTTT
few	TRBJ2-2	.	TRBV27	CASSLRVAGELFF	TGTGCCAGCAGTCTCCGGGTCGCCGGGGAGCTGTTTTTT
.	TRBJ2-7	TRBD2	TRBV7-8	CASSVREGRAFEQYF	TGTGCCAGCAGCGTCAGGGAGGGCAGGGCGTTTGAGCAGTACTTC
.	TRBJ2-4	.	TRBV18	CASSQEQVKNIQYF	TGTGCCAGCTCACAAGAACAGGTCAAAAACATTCAGTACTTC
.	TRBJ2-1	TRBD1	TRBV10-3	CAISDGQGAYNEQFF	TGTGCCATCAGTGACGGACAGGGGGCCTACAATGAGCAGTTCTTC
.	TRBJ2-7	.	TRBV21-1	CASSGVKVEQYF	TGTGCCAGCAGCGGGGTAAAGGTCGAGCAGTACTTC
.	TRBJ2-1	.	TRBV9	CASSVGRELNEQFF	TGTGCCAGCAGCGTAGGAAGGGAATTGAATGAGCAGTTCTTC
.	TRBJ2-5	.	TRBV7-3	CASSLFFYLRETQYF	TGTGCCAGCAGCTTATTTTTTTACTTGCGGGAGACCCAGTACTTC
.	TRBJ1-6	.	TRBV27	CASSSHWNNSPLHF	TGTGCCAGCAGTTCCCACTGGAATAATTCACCCCTCCACTTT
.	TRBJ2-7	.	TRBV18	CASSPPGHPFYEQYF	TGTGCCAGCTCACCACCGGGCCACCCTTTCTACGAGCAGTACTTC
.	TRBJ2-5	.	TRBV2	CASSEVVLVHLRQETQYF	TGTGCCAGCAGTGAGGTCGTTCTGGTCCATCTCAGGCAAGAGACCCAGTACTTC
.	TRBJ1-1	TRBD1	TRBV6-6	CASDGQGVLSNTEAFF	TGTGCCAGCGATGGCCAGGGGGTATTGTCGAACACTGAAGCTTTCTTT
few	TRBJ1-4	.	TRBV4-1	CASRTLGANEKLFF	TGCGCCAGCCGGACCCTTGGGGCTAATGAAAAACTGTTTTTT
once	TRBJ1-5	.	TRBV11-2	CASSLEFSQPQHF	TGTGCCAGCAGCTTAGAGTTTTCTCAGCCCCAGCATTTT
.	TRBJ1-1	.	TRBV5-1	CASSLQGDTEAFF	TGCGCCAGCAGCTTGCAAGGCGACACTGAAGCTTTCTTT
.	TRBJ2-3	.	TRBV19	CASSTPRAATDTQYF	TGTGCCAGTAGTACCCCTCGAGCTGCCACAGATACGCAGTATTTT
.	TRBJ1-2	.	TRBV18	CASSPGEGYGYTF	TGTGCCAGCTCACCAGGGGAAGGCTATGGCTACACCTTC
.	TRBJ1-1	TRBD1	TRBV5-1	CASSLGQGAGFEAFF	TGCGCCAGCAGCTTGGGACAGGGGGCCGGGTTTGAAGCTTTCTTT
.	TRBJ2-7	TRBD1	TRBV5-1	CASSLAGTGGEREQYF	TGCGCCAGCAGCTTGGCCGGGACAGGTGGGGAGAGGGAGCAGTACTTC
.	TRBJ2-3	.	TRBV10-1	CASSESNAAGGWPTDTQYF	TGCGCCAGCAGTGAGTCGAACGCCGCTGGGGGGTGGCCCACAGATACGCAGTATTTT
.	TRBJ2-3	.	TRBV18	CASSPTGPDTQYF	TGTGCCAGCTCACCAACAGGGCCAGATACGCAGTATTTT
.	TRBJ2-7	TRBD2	TRBV29-1	CSGGTSGGAGEQYF	TGCAGCGGCGGGACTAGCGGGGGGGCCGGCGAGCAGTACTTC